These 8 T cell receptor beta chains originate from one sample sequenced in a study of metastatic and nonmetastatic thyroid tumors. Thyroid surgery was performed in patients who had received no treatment beforehand. TCRdb reanalyzed the PCR reads via MiXCR. This sample has around 20,000 clones, with 32% found just once. Sequencing input: adjacent normal tissue. Receptor source: a female donor with papillary thyroid cancer or a benign thyroid nodule (not recorded which). Some clones in this sample may be carry-over from other donors' samples.

By sample fraction, this clone is medium-sized. V usage is TRBV19 and J usage is TRBJ1-6; 8 bases are shared with TRBD1. Germline trimming cut 7 bases from V and 8 bases from J; bases unmatched to any gene: 13. The length of the CDR3 is 16 residues. CDR1 is LNHDA, CDR2 SQIVND, per germline (reference sequence). The DNA of the CDR3 is TGTGCCAGTAAGCTTTCGACTCCACAGGGGGATTCACCCCTCCACTTT. Its protein product is CASKLSTPQGDSPLHF.

Only a few counts were recorded for this clone. The chain links TRBV6-1 to TRBJ2-7, with D possibly TRBD1 on 6 matching bases. CDR3 length: 15 amino acids. Trimming left V 0 bases short and J 3 bases short, with 12 bases between. CDR1 is MNHNS and CDR2 is SASEGT in the germline V gene. The CDR3 region has the DNA TGTGCCAGCAGTGAAGCGACAGGACTTAGCTACGAGCAGTACTTC. Translated: CASSEATGLSYEQYF.

This clone was seen a few times. This sequence joins TRBV6-1 and TRBJ1-3, with 10 bases aligning to TRBD1. Germline values: CDR1 MNHNS, CDR2 SASEGT. With V trimmed by 5 bases and J by 3 bases, 4 bases remained unmatched. The CDR3 extends over 15 amino acids. The CDR3 sequence: CASSFRDRGGNTIYF. The CDR3 nucleotides read TGTGCCAGCAGTTTCCGGGACAGGGGTGGAAACACCATATATTTT.

In its sample, this clone ranks as medium-sized. The V and J genes are TRBV10-3 and TRBJ2-3, with D unclear. The CDR3 has 13 amino acids. In germline, CDR1 is ENHRY, CDR2 SYGVKD. V lost 6 bases and J lost 2, with 9 bases in between. The DNA of the CDR3 is TGTGCCATCAGCGACACCACCACAGATACGCAGTATTTT. Residues: CAISDTTTDTQYF.

The chain couples TRBV28 to TRBJ2-7; 8 bases are a match to TRBD1. CDR1 is MDHEN, CDR2 SYDVKM, per germline. Unmatched junction bases numbered 5, after V lost 2 bases and J lost 2 bases. The length of the CDR3 is 15 residues. In DNA, the CDR3 is TGTGCCAGCAGTTTAAGGAGGACAGGGACCTACGAGCAGTACTTC. Translating it yields CASSLRRTGTYEQYF.

The chain recombines TRBV5-5 with TRBJ2-7; 10 bases line up with TRBD2. The CDR3 sequence is 15 residues long. The V gene's germline CDR1 is SGHKS and CDR2 YYEKEE (reference sequence). V was clipped by 6 bases and J by 4 bases; unmatched bases: 10. The CDR3 loop reads CASKVSGGATYEQYF. In DNA, the CDR3 is TGTGCCAGCAAAGTAAGCGGGGGGGCTACGTACGAGCAGTACTTC.

V is TRBV5-1 and J is TRBJ2-7; D possibly corresponds to TRBD1 (6 bases). The length of the CDR3 is 14 residues. Germline CDR1 reads SGHRS; CDR2 reads YFSETQ. Deletions cut 4 bases from V and 3 bases from J, with 14 bases between. The chain's CDR3 is CASSPQGEGYEQYF. CDR3 DNA: TGCGCCAGCAGCCCACAGGGTGAAGGCTACGAGCAGTACTTC.

This clone was seen at least ten times. A much bigger clone sits one base away, suggesting this may be a read error. The chain has TRBV18 and TRBJ2-3, with 7 bases fitting TRBD2. The CDR3 has 15 residues. Germline V gives CDR1 KGHSH, CDR2 LQKENI. J was trimmed by 5 bases and V by 2 bases; bases with no gene match: 7. CDR3 nucleotide sequence: TGTGCCAGCTCACCAGGGTCGGGGGGAGGAGATACGCAGTATTTT. Translation: CASSPGSGGGDTQYF.